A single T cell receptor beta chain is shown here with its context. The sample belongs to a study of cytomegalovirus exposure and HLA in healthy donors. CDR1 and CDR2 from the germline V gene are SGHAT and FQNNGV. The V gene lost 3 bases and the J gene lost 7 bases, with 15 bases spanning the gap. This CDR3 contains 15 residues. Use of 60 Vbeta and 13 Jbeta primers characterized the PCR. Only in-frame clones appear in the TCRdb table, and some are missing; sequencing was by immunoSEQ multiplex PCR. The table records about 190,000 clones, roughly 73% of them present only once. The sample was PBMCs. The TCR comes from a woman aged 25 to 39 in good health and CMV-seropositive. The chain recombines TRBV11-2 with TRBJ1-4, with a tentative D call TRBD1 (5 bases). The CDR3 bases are TGTGCCAGCAGCTTGTTAGGGGCGCCGGGTGAAAAACTGTTTTTT. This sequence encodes CASSLLGAPGEKLFF.